The present entry profiles one TCR beta chain with its context. The sample originates from a study of blood T cell repertoires in COVID-19. Across the study: PBMCs, B-cell-depleted T cells, or T cells provided the cDNA or gDNA that made up the material.

Profiling relied on immunoSEQ multiplex PCR, and the TCRdb table lists in-frame clones only, not all of them. The table lists about 88,000 clones, roughly 88% of them singletons, with 25% in the top ten. Between the trimmed V and J ends, which lost 0 bases and 0 bases, there was a span of 10 bases. The CDR3 contains 15 residues. CDR1 is SGHRS, CDR2 YFSETQ, per germline. Material for sequencing was peripheral blood. V usage is TRBV5-1 and J usage is TRBJ2-7; no clear D. This receptor was identified in a human donor in a cohort sampled during active COVID-19. CDR3 bases: TGCGCCAGCAGCTTGGAGCCAGCGAGCTCCTACGAGCAGTACTTC. It yields the protein CASSLEPASSYEQYF. The full variable domain, completed using reference TRBV5-1 and TRBJ2-7, is KAGVTQTPRYLIKTRGQQVTLSCSPISGHRSVSWYQQTPGQGLQFLFEYFSETQRNKGNFPGRFSGRQFSNSRSEMNVSTLELGDSALYLCASSLEPASSYEQYFGPGTRLTVT.